These T cell receptor beta chains were read from a single sample in a study of beta chain features in type 1 diabetes. Using immunoSEQ multiplex PCR, the repertoire was profiled, and TCRdb retains in-frame clones only, with some absent. Among roughly 500,000 clones listed, over 9.5% were seen once. What was sequenced was naive CD4+ T cells from blood. The receptors were sampled from a woman aged 18-30 years in good health. The CDR3 runs from the conserved cysteine through the conserved F or W. A D gene is named only where the DNA matches it firmly. A clone size is listed for some rows: how often the clone was seen (once, few, many), or a class if it is expanded.

clone size: few
J gene: TRBJ2-3
D gene: TRBD2
V gene: TRBV7-3
CDR3 protein: CASSTSLISDTQYF
CDR3 DNA: TGTGCCAGCTCGACTAGCTTAATCTCAGATACGCAGTATTTT

clone size: .
J gene: TRBJ1-1
D gene: .
V gene: TRBV5-6
CDR3 protein: CASRPEGDGRSSEAFF
CDR3 DNA: TGTGCCAGCAGACCCGAGGGCGACGGACGTTCCTCCGAAGCTTTCTTT

clone size: .
J gene: TRBJ2-4
D gene: .
V gene: TRBV4-2
CDR3 protein: CASIRQTNIQYF
CDR3 DNA: TGTGCCAGCATCCGCCAAACGAACATTCAGTACTTC

clone size: few
J gene: TRBJ1-6
D gene: .
V gene: TRBV14
CDR3 protein: CASSPTWGSNSPLHF
CDR3 DNA: TGTGCCAGCAGCCCGACGTGGGGCTCAAATTCACCCCTCCACTTT

clone size: .
J gene: TRBJ2-7
D gene: TRBD2
V gene: TRBV7-2
CDR3 protein: CASSTQPGLAGSYEQYF
CDR3 DNA: TGTGCCAGCAGCACCCAACCTGGCCTAGCGGGATCCTACGAGCAGTACTTC

clone size: few
J gene: TRBJ2-1
D gene: .
V gene: TRBV7-2
CDR3 protein: CASSLGLANNEQFF
CDR3 DNA: TGTGCCAGCAGCTTAGGGCTAGCGAACAATGAGCAGTTCTTC

clone size: many
J gene: TRBJ2-1
D gene: .
V gene: TRBV15
CDR3 protein: CATSRRLDSYNEQFF
CDR3 DNA: TGTGCCACCAGCCGAAGACTGGATTCATACAATGAGCAGTTCTTC

clone size: .
J gene: TRBJ2-5
D gene: TRBD1
V gene: TRBV7-9
CDR3 protein: CASSWTQGQGSETQYF
CDR3 DNA: TGTGCCAGCAGCTGGACACAGGGACAGGGCTCCGAGACCCAGTACTTC

clone size: few
J gene: TRBJ2-3
D gene: .
V gene: TRBV19
CDR3 protein: CASSIGAVSDTQYF
CDR3 DNA: TGTGCCAGTAGTATAGGGGCAGTATCAGATACGCAGTATTTT

clone size: few
J gene: TRBJ2-3
D gene: .
V gene: TRBV14
CDR3 protein: CASSHKDTQYF
CDR3 DNA: TGTGCCAGCAGTCACAAAGATACGCAGTATTTT

clone size: .
J gene: TRBJ2-3
D gene: .
V gene: TRBV4-1
CDR3 protein: CASSQGHSPTLTDTQYF
CDR3 DNA: TGCGCCAGCAGCCAAGGGCACAGTCCCACACTCACAGATACGCAGTATTTT

clone size: few
J gene: TRBJ2-1
D gene: TRBD1
V gene: TRBV9
CDR3 protein: CASSARQGINEQFF
CDR3 DNA: TGTGCCAGCAGCGCCCGACAGGGTATAAATGAGCAGTTCTTC